The source of this T cell receptor beta chain is a study of control samples from healthy donors and cancer patients (TCRdb year 2020). Of note for this clone: Its antigen target is currently unknown. Per-base quality was not reported, and no clone a single base away is much larger than it.

Library prep was done by the immunoSEQ multiplex PCR assay. This immuneACCESS table, as held by TCRdb, lists in-frame sequences with V and J called but not all clones. Of the missing ones, under half trace to an unresolved V gene in checked studies; the others have no known cause. Across this sample there are about 120,000 clones, with approximately 90% seen only once. The ten largest clones capture around 1.1% of the sample. In the germline V gene (reference sequence), CDR1 corresponds to LNHDA and CDR2 to SQIVND. The trim is 6 bases for V and 5 bases for J, with a gap of 18 bases between the germline ends. From its cysteine to its phenylalanine, the CDR3 spans 15 amino acids. This entry keeps only the CDR3 DNA: 45 bases, framed from base 1.

The sequence derives from a woman aged 45-65 years with colorectal cancer. The sequence joins TRBV19 to TRBJ2-3; the best D guess is TRBD2, with 7 bases matching. Sequenced sample: PBMCs. The DNA is as follows: TGTGCCAGTAGCCTAGGGTGGGGGGGCGGAGATACGCAGTATTTT. The translation is CASSLGWGGGDTQYF.